These T cell receptor beta chains were read from a single sample in a study of blood T cell repertoires in COVID-19. Profiling relied on immunoSEQ multiplex PCR, and the TCRdb table lists in-frame clones only, not all of them. The repertoire includes about 190,000 clones, 75% to 90% of them detected once, and 0.95% to 1.3% sits in the top ten. The sequencing sample was made of peripheral blood. All receptors derive from a man aged 25-40 years with acute or convalescent COVID-19. Each CDR3 is given with its conserved first and last residue. The order of the fields is J gene, clone size, V gene, D gene, CDR3 DNA, CDR3 protein. The D gene is left open where the match is weak. Size values are once, few and many counts, or a class for expanded clones, and some rows have none.

J: TRBJ2-7; size: -; V: TRBV19; D: TRBD1; DNA: TGTGCCAGTAGCCCTACGCCGGGACAGGGATACGAGCAGTACTTC; CDR3: CASSPTPGQGYEQYF
J: TRBJ2-7; size: -; V: TRBV19; D: TRBD2; DNA: TGTGCCAGTAGTCTGGTCCTCTCGGGGGGGGGCGAGCAGTACTTC; CDR3: CASSLVLSGGGEQYF
J: TRBJ2-2; size: -; V: TRBV6-5; D: -; DNA: TGTGCCAGCATTAGGGGCTTGAACACCGGGGAGCTGTTTTTT; CDR3: CASIRGLNTGELFF
J: TRBJ1-5; size: -; V: TRBV6-1; D: TRBD1; DNA: TGTGCCAGCAGCGGGACAGTCAATCAGCCCCAGCATTTT; CDR3: CASSGTVNQPQHF
J: TRBJ2-7; size: -; V: TRBV6-5; D: -; DNA: TGTGCCAGCAGTTACTCGCGGGCCATAATTCCCTACGAGCAGTACTTC; CDR3: CASSYSRAIIPYEQYF
J: TRBJ1-6; size: -; V: TRBV5-6; D: TRBD1; DNA: TGTGCCAGCAGTTTCACCCGGACAGGGATGAATTCACCCCTCCACTTT; CDR3: CASSFTRTGMNSPLHF
J: TRBJ1-3; size: -; V: TRBV9; D: -; DNA: TGTGCCAGCAGCGTAGACGAGTATGGAAACACCATATATTTT; CDR3: CASSVDEYGNTIYF
J: TRBJ2-5; size: once; V: TRBV3-1/TRBV3-2; D: TRBD2; DNA: TGTGCCAGCAGCTGGGGGAGCGGGAGCCAAGAGACCCAGTACTTC; CDR3: CASSWGSGSQETQYF
J: TRBJ1-5; size: once; V: TRBV5-5; D: TRBD1; DNA: TGTGCCAGCAGCTTCTACGGGACAGGGGTCAATCAGCCCCAGCATTTT; CDR3: CASSFYGTGVNQPQHF
J: TRBJ1-2; size: -; V: TRBV5-4; D: -; DNA: TGTGCCAGCAGCTTGAAAATCGGGGTAGCAGGGGCGGAAGGCTACACCTTC; CDR3: CASSLKIGVAGAEGYTF
J: TRBJ2-6; size: -; V: TRBV27; D: -; DNA: TGTGCCAGCAGGCCACAGGGAACCGGGGCCAACGTCCTGACTTTC; CDR3: CASRPQGTGANVLTF
J: TRBJ1-2; size: once; V: TRBV6-5; D: -; DNA: TGTGCCAGCAGTTATGGACCACAGGGCTTCTATGGCTACACCTTC; CDR3: CASSYGPQGFYGYTF
J: TRBJ1-6; size: once; V: TRBV5-6; D: -; DNA: TGTGCCAGCAGCTTGGGTCCAGGCCGTTATAATTCACCCCTCCACTTT; CDR3: CASSLGPGRYNSPLHF
J: TRBJ2-1; size: -; V: TRBV5-6; D: TRBD2; DNA: TGTGCCAGCAGCTTGTATAGCGGGGGGGTCAATGAGCAGTTCTTC; CDR3: CASSLYSGGVNEQFF
J: TRBJ1-6; size: -; V: TRBV2; D: TRBD1; DNA: TGTGCCAGCAGTTTCCGGGACAGGGGGGATTCACCCCTCCACTTT; CDR3: CASSFRDRGDSPLHF
J: TRBJ1-1; size: -; V: TRBV5-1; D: -; DNA: TGCGCCAGCAGCTTGTACCCGCCGTCGCAGGCGACCACTGAAGCTTTCTTT; CDR3: CASSLYPPSQATTEAFF
J: TRBJ2-5; size: -; V: TRBV19; D: -; DNA: TGTGCCAGTAGTATATTGTTTATTCGGGGTTTTTCGAATCACTTCCAAGAGACCCAGTACTTC; CDR3: CASSILFIRGFSNHFQETQYF
J: TRBJ2-1; size: -; V: TRBV7-8; D: -; DNA: TGTGCCACCGACACCGTCTCCTACAATGAGCAGTTCTTC; CDR3: CATDTVSYNEQFF
J: TRBJ2-7; size: -; V: TRBV4-2; D: TRBD1; DNA: TGTGCCAGCAGCCAAGACAGGGGGTACGAGCAGTACTTC; CDR3: CASSQDRGYEQYF
J: TRBJ1-6; size: -; V: TRBV6-5; D: TRBD1; DNA: TGTGCCAGCAGAGGAGGACAGGGCGGTTCACCCCTCCACTTT; CDR3: CASRGGQGGSPLHF
J: TRBJ2-1; size: -; V: TRBV18; D: -; DNA: TGTGCCAGCTCACCATTCCACAACAATGAGCAGTTCTTC; CDR3: CASSPFHNNEQFF
J: TRBJ1-1; size: -; V: TRBV11-2; D: -; DNA: TGTGCCAGCGGCAAAATCCGGGTCGACACTGAAGCTTTCTTT; CDR3: CASGKIRVDTEAFF
J: TRBJ1-5; size: once; V: TRBV19; D: -; DNA: TGTGCCAGTGACAGGCTTGAACAGCCTCAGCCCCAGCATTTT; CDR3: CASDRLEQPQPQHF
J: TRBJ1-1; size: once; V: TRBV30; D: -; DNA: TGTGCCTGGACGCGAAAGTCTGAAGCTTTCTTT; CDR3: CAWTRKSEAFF
J: TRBJ2-5; size: -; V: TRBV5-1; D: TRBD2; DNA: TGCGCCAGCAGCTTCAAAGGACTAGCGGGGGGCCGGGTCGAGACCCAGTACTTC; CDR3: CASSFKGLAGGRVETQYF
J: TRBJ2-1; size: -; V: TRBV30; D: TRBD1; DNA: TGTGCCTGGAGAGAGGGGGCTAACAATGAGCAGTTCTTC; CDR3: CAWREGANNEQFF
J: TRBJ1-5; size: -; V: TRBV6-5; D: TRBD1; DNA: TGTGCCAGCAGTCGGGACAGAGATCAGCCCCAGCATTTT; CDR3: CASSRDRDQPQHF